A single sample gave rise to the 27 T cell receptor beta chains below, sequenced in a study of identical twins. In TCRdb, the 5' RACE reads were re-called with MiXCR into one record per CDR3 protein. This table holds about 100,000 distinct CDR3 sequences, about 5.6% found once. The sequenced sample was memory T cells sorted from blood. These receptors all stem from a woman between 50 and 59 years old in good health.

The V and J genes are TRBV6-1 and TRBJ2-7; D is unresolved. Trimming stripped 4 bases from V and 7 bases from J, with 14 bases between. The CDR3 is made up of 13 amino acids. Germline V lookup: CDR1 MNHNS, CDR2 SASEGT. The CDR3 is CASSVEFGSEQYV. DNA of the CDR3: TGTGCCAGCAGTGTTGAATTTGGCAGTGAGCAGTACGTC.

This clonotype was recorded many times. The DNA of the CDR3 is TGCAGCGTGTGGACTAGCGGTATCTCCTACGAGCAGTACTTC. Its protein product is CSVWTSGISYEQYF. V is TRBV29-1 and J is TRBJ2-7; TRBD2 aligns across 10 bases. CDR1 SQVTM and CDR2 ANQGSEA come from the germline V gene. The length of the CDR3 is 14 residues. V was pared by 6 bases and J by 0 bases, with 5 bases of the junction left unmatched.

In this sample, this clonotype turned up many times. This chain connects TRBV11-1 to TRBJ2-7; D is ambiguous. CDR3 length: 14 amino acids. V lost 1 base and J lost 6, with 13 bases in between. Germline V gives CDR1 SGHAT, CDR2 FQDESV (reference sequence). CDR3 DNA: TGTGCCAGCAGCTTAGAGACCGTCCTTGGCGAGCAGTACGTC. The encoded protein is CASSLETVLGEQYV.

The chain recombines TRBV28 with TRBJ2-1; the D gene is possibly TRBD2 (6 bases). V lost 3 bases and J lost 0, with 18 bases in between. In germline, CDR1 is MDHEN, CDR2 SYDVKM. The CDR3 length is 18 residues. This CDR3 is CASSLSMKRASSYNEQFF. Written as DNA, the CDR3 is TGTGCCAGCAGTTTGAGTATGAAGCGGGCCAGCTCCTACAATGAGCAGTTCTTC.

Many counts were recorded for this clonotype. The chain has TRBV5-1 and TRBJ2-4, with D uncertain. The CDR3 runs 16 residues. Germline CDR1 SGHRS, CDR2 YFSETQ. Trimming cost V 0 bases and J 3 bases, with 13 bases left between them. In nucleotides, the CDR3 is TGCGCCAGCAGCTTGGCGTGGGCACCAGGCAAAAACATTCAGTACTTC. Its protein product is CASSLAWAPGKNIQYF.

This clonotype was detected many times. The CDR3 DNA reads TGTGCCACCAGCAGAGATCCGACTAGTGGGAGGCCAGAGACCCAGTACTTC. Translated: CATSRDPTSGRPETQYF. This chain connects TRBV15 to TRBJ2-5, with D perhaps TRBD2 (6 bases). This CDR3 is 17 amino acids long. Trimming took off 0 bases at V and 4 bases at J, with 18 bases between the two ends. Germline CDR1 is LNHNV and CDR2 is YYDKDF (reference sequence).

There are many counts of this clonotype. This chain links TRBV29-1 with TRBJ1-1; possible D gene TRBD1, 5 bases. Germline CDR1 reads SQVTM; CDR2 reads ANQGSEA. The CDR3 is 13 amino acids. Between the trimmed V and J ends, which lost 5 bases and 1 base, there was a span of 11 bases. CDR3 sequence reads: CSVSSGRNTEAFF. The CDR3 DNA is TGCAGCGTTTCTTCAGGGAGGAACACTGAAGCTTTCTTT.

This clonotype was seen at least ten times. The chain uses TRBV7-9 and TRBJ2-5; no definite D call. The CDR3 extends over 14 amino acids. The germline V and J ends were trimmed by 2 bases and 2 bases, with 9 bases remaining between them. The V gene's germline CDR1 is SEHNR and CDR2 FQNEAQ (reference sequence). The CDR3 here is CASSLQTVQETQYF. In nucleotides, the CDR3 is TGTGCCAGCAGCTTACAGACCGTACAAGAGACCCAGTACTTC.

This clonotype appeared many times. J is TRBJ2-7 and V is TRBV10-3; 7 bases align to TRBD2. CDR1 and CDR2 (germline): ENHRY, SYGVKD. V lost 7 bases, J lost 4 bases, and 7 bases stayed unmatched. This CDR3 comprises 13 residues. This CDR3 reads CAITGGMDYEQYF. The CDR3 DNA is TGTGCCATCACGGGGGGAATGGATTACGAGCAGTACTTC.

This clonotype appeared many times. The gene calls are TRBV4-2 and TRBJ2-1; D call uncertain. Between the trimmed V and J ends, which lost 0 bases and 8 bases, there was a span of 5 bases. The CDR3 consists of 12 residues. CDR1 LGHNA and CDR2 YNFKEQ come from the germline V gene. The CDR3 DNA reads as TGTGCCAGCAGCCAAGAGGGCTATGAGCAGTTCTTC. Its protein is CASSQEGYEQFF.

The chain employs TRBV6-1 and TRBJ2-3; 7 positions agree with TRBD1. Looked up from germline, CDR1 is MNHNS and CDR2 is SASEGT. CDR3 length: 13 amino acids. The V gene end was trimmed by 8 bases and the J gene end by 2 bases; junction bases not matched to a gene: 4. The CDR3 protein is CASGQAFTDTQYF. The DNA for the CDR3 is TGTGCCAGCGGACAGGCCTTCACAGATACGCAGTATTTT.

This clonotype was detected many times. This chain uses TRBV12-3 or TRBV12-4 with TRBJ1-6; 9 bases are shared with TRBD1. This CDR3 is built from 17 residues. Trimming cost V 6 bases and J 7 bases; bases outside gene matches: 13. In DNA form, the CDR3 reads TGTGCCAGCAGAGAAATGAGTTTGGGACAGGGCAATTCACCCCTCCACTTT. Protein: CASREMSLGQGNSPLHF.

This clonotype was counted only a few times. CDR3 bases: TGCACCAGCAGCCAAGATCAGGGACTAGAGATCCGAACAGATACGCAGTATTTT. It specifies CTSSQDQGLEIRTDTQYF. The J gene is TRBJ2-3, the V gene TRBV1; the table's TRBD2 call for D was not verified on the DNA. TRBV1 is reported as a pseudogene. This CDR3 is built from 18 residues.

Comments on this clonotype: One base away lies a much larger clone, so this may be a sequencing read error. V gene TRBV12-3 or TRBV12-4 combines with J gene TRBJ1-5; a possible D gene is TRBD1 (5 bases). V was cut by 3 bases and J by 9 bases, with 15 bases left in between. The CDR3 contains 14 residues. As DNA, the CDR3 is TGTGCCAGCAGTTTTGCAGGGTCGGATCGGCCCCAGCATTTT. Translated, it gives CASSFAGSDRPQHF.

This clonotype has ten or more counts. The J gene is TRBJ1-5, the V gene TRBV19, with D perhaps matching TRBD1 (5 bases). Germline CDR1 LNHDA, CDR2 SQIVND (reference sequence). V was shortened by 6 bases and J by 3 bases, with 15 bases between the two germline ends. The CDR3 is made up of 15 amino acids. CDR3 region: CASSSSQGPNQPQHF. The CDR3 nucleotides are TGTGCCAGTAGCTCCTCTCAGGGTCCCAATCAGCCCCAGCATTTT.

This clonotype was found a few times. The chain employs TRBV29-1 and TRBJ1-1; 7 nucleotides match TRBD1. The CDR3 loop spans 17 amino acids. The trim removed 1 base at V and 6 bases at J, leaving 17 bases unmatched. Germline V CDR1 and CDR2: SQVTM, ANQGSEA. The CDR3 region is CSVEGLEAGQRKSEAFF. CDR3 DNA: TGCAGCGTTGAAGGCTTGGAGGCGGGACAGAGGAAGTCTGAAGCTTTCTTT.

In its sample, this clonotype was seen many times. CDR3 amino acids: CASSNTGQGMGRYTF. CDR3 coding DNA: TGTGCCAGCAGCAACACGGGACAGGGGATGGGGCGCTACACCTTC. The rearrangement links TRBV5-5 to TRBJ1-2; 10 bases match TRBD1. The CDR3 covers 15 residues. Trimming cost V 4 bases and J 9 bases; bases outside gene matches: 12. Looked up from germline, CDR1 is SGHKS and CDR2 is YYEKEE (reference sequence).

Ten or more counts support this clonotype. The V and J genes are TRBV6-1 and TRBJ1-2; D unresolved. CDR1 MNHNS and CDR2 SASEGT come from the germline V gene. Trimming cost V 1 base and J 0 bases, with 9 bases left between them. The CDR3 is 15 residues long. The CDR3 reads CASSEGQSANYGYTF. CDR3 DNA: TGTGCCAGCAGTGAAGGGCAGTCTGCTAACTATGGCTACACCTTC.

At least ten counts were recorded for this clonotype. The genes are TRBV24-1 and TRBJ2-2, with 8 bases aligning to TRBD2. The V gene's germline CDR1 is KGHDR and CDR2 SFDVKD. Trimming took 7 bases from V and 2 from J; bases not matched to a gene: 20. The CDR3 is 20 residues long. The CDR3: CATSPGTSGTWGVNTGELFF. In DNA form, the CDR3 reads TGTGCCACCAGCCCCGGGACTAGTGGTACTTGGGGGGTTAACACCGGGGAGCTGTTTTTT.

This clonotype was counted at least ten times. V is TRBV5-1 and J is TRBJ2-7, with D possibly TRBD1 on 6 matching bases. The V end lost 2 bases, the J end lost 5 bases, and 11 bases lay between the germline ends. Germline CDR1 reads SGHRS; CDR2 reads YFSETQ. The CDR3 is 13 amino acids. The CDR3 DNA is TGCGCCAGCAGCTTCGGACAGAACAACGAGCAGTACTTC. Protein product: CASSFGQNNEQYF.

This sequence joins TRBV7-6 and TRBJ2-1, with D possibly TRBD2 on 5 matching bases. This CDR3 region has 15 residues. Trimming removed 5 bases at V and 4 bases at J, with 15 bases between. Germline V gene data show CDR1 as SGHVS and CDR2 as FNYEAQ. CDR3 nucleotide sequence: TGTGCCAGCAGCCCCTCGGGCCGAGGGTACAATGAGCAGTTCTTC. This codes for CASSPSGRGYNEQFF.

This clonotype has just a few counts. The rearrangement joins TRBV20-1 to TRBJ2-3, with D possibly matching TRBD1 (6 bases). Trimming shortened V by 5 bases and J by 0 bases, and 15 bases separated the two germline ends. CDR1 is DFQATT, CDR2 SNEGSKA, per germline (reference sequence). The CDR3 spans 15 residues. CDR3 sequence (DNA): TGCAGTGCTTTGCCGGACAGTGTGAGCACAGATACGCAGTATTTT. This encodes CSALPDSVSTDTQYF.

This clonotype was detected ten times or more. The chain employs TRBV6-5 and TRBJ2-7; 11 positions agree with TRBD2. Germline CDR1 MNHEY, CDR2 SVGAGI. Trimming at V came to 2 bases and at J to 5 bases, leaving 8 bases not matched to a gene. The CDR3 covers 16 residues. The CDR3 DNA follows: TGTGCCAGCAGTTACGGTACTAGCGGGAGATCCCACGAGCAGTACGTC. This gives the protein CASSYGTSGRSHEQYV.

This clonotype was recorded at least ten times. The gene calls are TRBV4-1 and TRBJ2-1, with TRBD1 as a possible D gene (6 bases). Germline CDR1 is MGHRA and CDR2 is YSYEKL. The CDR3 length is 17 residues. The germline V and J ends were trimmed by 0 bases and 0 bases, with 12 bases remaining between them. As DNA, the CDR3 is TGCGCCAGCAGCCAAGACCCACGGGGACACTCCTACAATGAGCAGTTCTTC. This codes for CASSQDPRGHSYNEQFF.

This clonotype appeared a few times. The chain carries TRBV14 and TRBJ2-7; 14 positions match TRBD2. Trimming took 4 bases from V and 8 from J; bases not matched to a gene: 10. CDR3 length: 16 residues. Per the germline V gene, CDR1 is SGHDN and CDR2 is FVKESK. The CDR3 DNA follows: TGTGCCAGCAGCCCCAGAACCGGGACTAGCGGGGGTAAGCAGTACTTC. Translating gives CASSPRTGTSGGKQYF.

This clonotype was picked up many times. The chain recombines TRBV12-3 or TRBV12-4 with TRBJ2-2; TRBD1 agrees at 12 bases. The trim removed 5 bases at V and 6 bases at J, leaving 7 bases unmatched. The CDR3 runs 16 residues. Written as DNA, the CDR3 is TGTGCCAGCAGTCCTCTCGGGACAGGGGGCCCCGGGGAGCTGTTTTTT. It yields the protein CASSPLGTGGPGELFF.

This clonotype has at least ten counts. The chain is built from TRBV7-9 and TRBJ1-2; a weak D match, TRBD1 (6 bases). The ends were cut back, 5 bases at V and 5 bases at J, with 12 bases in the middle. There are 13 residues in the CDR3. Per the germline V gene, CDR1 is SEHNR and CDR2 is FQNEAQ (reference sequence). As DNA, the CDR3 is TGTGCCAGCAGCCTTCACAGGGAATATGGCTACACCTTC. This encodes CASSLHREYGYTF.